The sequence of this TCR beta chain was determined in a study of CD8 T cell repertoires and HIV-1 epitope variants. Comments on this clone: Its antigen remains unknown.

Here immunoSEQ multiplex PCR was the method, and the copy in TCRdb shows in-frame clones only, minus some. The sample consists of more than 85,000 clones, roughly four fifths of them appearing once. Study-wide results and limits: Nef KF9 drew 4 to 6 clonotypes and HW9 one, without TAALDMSHF responses.

V lost 3 bases to trimming and J lost 1 base, with 0 bases between them. Germline lookup yields CDR1 LNHNV and CDR2 YYDKDF (reference sequence). The CDR3 extends over 11 amino acids. The V gene is TRBV15, the J gene TRBJ1-1; D is undetermined. The TCR originated in a male donor with HIV. The material sequenced was uncultured baseline CD8+ T cells from peripheral blood mononuclear cells (PBMCs). DNA of the CDR3: TGTGCCACCAGCAGGAACACTGAAGCTTTCTTT. Residues: CATSRNTEAFF.